The 2 T cell receptor beta chains given below trace back to one sample, sequenced in a study of T-cell reconstitution after alpha-beta-depleted transplantation in children. The library targeted TCRbeta and was prepared with unique molecular identifiers. TCRdb re-called the PCR reads with MiXCR, one entry per CDR3 protein. The sample lists 200,000 or so distinct CDR3 sequences; about 8.2% were seen once. Sequences were derived from PBMCs, mostly from graft donor cells, sampled 360 days after TCRalphabeta/CD19-depleted stem cell transplant. The receptor set was obtained from a male patient aged 2-10 years who had a stem cell transplant for acute myeloid leukemia, so the T cells may come from the graft donor.

On this clonotype: A read error is possible here, since a much larger clone lies one base away. The CDR3 reads CASSPSRCTDTQYF. As DNA, the CDR3 is TGTGCCAGCAGCCCTAGTCGGTGCACAGATACGCAGTATTTT. The gene calls are TRBV7-2 and TRBJ2-3, with no clear D. The V end was cut by 5 bases, the J end by 1 base, with 10 bases between. Per germline, CDR1 SGHTA and CDR2 FQGNSA. This CDR3 region has 14 residues.

The CDR3 loop reads CASHRGGSQGNEKLFF. CDR3 nucleotides: TGTGCCAGCCATCGGGGGGGATCACAGGGTAATGAAAAACTGTTTTTT. The gene calls are TRBV12-3 or TRBV12-4 and TRBJ1-4; possibly TRBD1 for D (6 bases). Trimming pared 8 bases from V and 4 bases from J, leaving 20 bases between. The CDR3 covers 16 residues.